What follows are 32 T cell receptor beta chains derived from one specimen sequenced in a study of blood T cell repertoires in COVID-19. This table comes from immunoSEQ multiplex PCR, and its TCRdb copy is limited to in-frame clones, with some not included. The sample has about 250,000 clones; approximately 85% are singletons. Sequenced sample: peripheral blood. Receptors were obtained from a human donor with COVID-19, enrolled during active disease. The donor label of this sample is uncertain.

This clone has just one count. The rearrangement links TRBV9 to TRBJ2-1; the D gene is possibly TRBD1 (5 bases). The CDR3 has 18 amino acids. V lost 4 bases and J 5 bases, leaving 25 bases between the germline ends. Germline V lookup: CDR1 SGDLS, CDR2 YYNGEE. CDR3 bases: TGTGCCAGCAGCTCTAACGCCTTGACTTTAGGGGTTAACAATGAGCAGTTCTTC. Translation: CASSSNALTLGVNNEQFF.

The rearrangement uses TRBV28 and TRBJ1-1; a possible D gene is TRBD1 (5 bases). Trimming removed 6 bases at V and 8 bases at J, with 16 bases between. Looked up from germline, CDR1 is MDHEN and CDR2 is SYDVKM. This CDR3 is 13 amino acids long. The CDR3 DNA follows: TGTGCCAGCAGCCTAAACGACAGACAAGAAGCTTTCTTT. Amino acid sequence: CASSLNDRQEAFF.

The rearrangement uses TRBV11-2 and TRBJ2-2; D is perhaps TRBD1 (6 bases). Germline assignment: CDR1 SGHAT and CDR2 FQNNGV. V lost 5 bases to trimming and J lost 2 bases, with 9 bases between them. The CDR3 has 14 amino acids. CDR3 DNA: TGTGCCAGCAGCATACAGGGAAACACCGGGGAGCTGTTTTTT. Encoded protein: CASSIQGNTGELFF. Full variable domain (remainder filled in from reference TRBV11-2 and TRBJ2-2): EAGVAQSPRYKIIEKRQSVAFWCNPISGHATLYWYQQILGQGPKLLIQFQNNGVVDDSQLPKDRFSAERLKGVDSTLKIQPAKLEDSAVYLCASSIQGNTGELFFGEGSRLTVL.

This chain connects TRBV20-1 to TRBJ1-5; D is perhaps TRBD1 (6 bases). This CDR3 spans 15 amino acids. V shed 3 bases and J shed 4 bases, with 16 bases lying between them. The germline CDR1 and CDR2 sequences are DFQATT and SNEGSKA (reference sequence). CDR3 DNA: TGCAGTGCTAGTGAACAGGGCTATCGGAATCAGCCCCAGCATTTT. This codes for CSASEQGYRNQPQHF.

In nucleotides, the CDR3 is TGTGCCAGCAGTTACTTCCGACGGACTAGCTCTGGGGCCAACGTCCTGACTTTC. It translates to CASSYFRRTSSGANVLTF. The V and J genes are TRBV6-2 or TRBV6-3 and TRBJ2-6, with TRBD2 matching over 7 bases. From germline, CDR1 is MNHEY and CDR2 SVGEGT. V lost 1 base, J lost 0 bases, and 6 bases stayed unmatched. CDR3 length equals 18 residues.

V gene TRBV5-1 combines with J gene TRBJ2-3, with D possibly TRBD1 on 5 matching bases. Trimming took off 6 bases at V and 4 bases at J, with 12 bases between the two ends. The CDR3 totals 13 residues. The germline CDR1 and CDR2 sequences are SGHRS and YFSETQ. CDR3 sequence reads: CASMATDPDTQYF. In DNA form, the CDR3 reads TGCGCCAGCATGGCGACAGACCCAGATACGCAGTATTTT.

The chain joins TRBV28 to TRBJ2-7, with TRBD2 as a possible D gene (5 bases). V dropped 8 bases and J dropped 7 bases, with 21 bases sitting between them. CDR1 is MDHEN and CDR2 is SYDVKM in the germline V gene. This CDR3 spans 14 amino acids. The CDR3 loop reads CASGMVGVRIEQYF. The CDR3 coding sequence is TGTGCCAGCGGGATGGTCGGGGTTAGGATAGAGCAGTACTTC.

The chain combines TRBV5-5 with TRBJ1-1; maybe TRBD1 (5 bases). The CDR3 runs to 13 residues. Germline loops: CDR1 SGHKS, CDR2 YYEKEE (reference sequence). Trimming pared 4 bases from V and 5 bases from J, leaving 12 bases between. The CDR3, as DNA: TGTGCCAGCAGCCCCGGGACTTTAACTGAAGCTTTCTTT. This translates into CASSPGTLTEAFF.

The CDR3 DNA reads TGTGCCAGCAGCCCAAGGACAGGGGGCAATGAAAAACTGTTTTTT. Amino acids: CASSPRTGGNEKLFF. The chain uses TRBV9 and TRBJ1-4; TRBD1 aligns across 11 bases. Germline-derived CDR1 and CDR2 are SGDLS and YYNGEE. Trimming removed 4 bases from V and 5 bases from J; junction bases left unmatched: 4. CDR3 length: 15 residues.

The chain is built from TRBV2 and TRBJ1-1; D gene unclear. CDR1 SNHLY and CDR2 FYNNEI come from the germline V gene. The CDR3 runs 14 residues. V was trimmed by 7 bases and J by 3 bases, leaving 15 bases between them. CDR3 amino acids: CASMFPGIDTEAFF. As DNA, the CDR3 is TGTGCCAGCATGTTCCCGGGGATCGACACTGAAGCTTTCTTT.

This rearrangement joins TRBV27 to TRBJ1-1, with D perhaps matching TRBD1 (6 bases). The CDR3 length is 17 residues. CDR1 and CDR2 from the germline V gene are MNHEY and SMNVEV (reference sequence). V lost 5 bases to trimming and J lost 5 bases, with 24 bases between them. This CDR3 is CASSISTRGGDWTEAFF. The CDR3 DNA reads as TGTGCCAGCAGTATCTCCACTCGGGGGGGCGATTGGACTGAAGCTTTCTTT.

The chain employs TRBV7-9 and TRBJ1-2; TRBD1 might be the D (5 bases). Germline V gives CDR1 SEHNR, CDR2 FQNEAQ (reference sequence). The CDR3 extends over 14 amino acids. V lost 1 base to trimming and J lost 1 base, with 7 bases between them. The CDR3 is CASSLVQGNYGYTF. Written as DNA, the CDR3 is TGTGCCAGCAGCTTAGTCCAGGGTAACTATGGCTACACCTTC.

The chain recombines TRBV27 with TRBJ2-7; D is perhaps TRBD2 (5 bases). The ends were cut back, 2 bases at V and 0 bases at J, with 11 bases in the middle. In germline, CDR1 is MNHEY, CDR2 SMNVEV (reference sequence). The CDR3 has 15 residues. The CDR3 here is CASSLAGGYSYEQYF. For the CDR3, the DNA is TGTGCCAGCAGTTTAGCGGGCGGGTACTCCTACGAGCAGTACTTC.

The chain joins TRBV29-1 to TRBJ2-3; D perhaps matches TRBD2 (5 bases). The CDR3 extends over 16 amino acids. CDR1 SQVTM and CDR2 ANQGSEA come from the germline V gene. Trimming pared 1 base from V and 0 bases from J, leaving 14 bases between. In nucleotides, the CDR3 is TGCAGCGTTGAAGCGGTTCAGCGGACCAGCACAGATACGCAGTATTTT. Its protein product is CSVEAVQRTSTDTQYF.

This sequence joins TRBV5-1 and TRBJ2-3; TRBD2 agrees at 13 bases. The CDR3 loop spans 17 amino acids. Germline V gene data show CDR1 as SGHRS and CDR2 as YFSETQ. Trimming removed 4 bases from V and 6 bases from J; junction bases left unmatched: 11. In nucleotides, the CDR3 is TGCGCCAGCAGCCCGTATAGGACTAGCGGGAGTCAGGATACGCAGTATTTT. This encodes CASSPYRTSGSQDTQYF.

The table lists this clone with a count of one. The gene calls are TRBV6-1 and TRBJ1-5, with 10 bases fitting TRBD1. The CDR3 spans 15 residues. Per germline, CDR1 MNHNS and CDR2 SASEGT. J was trimmed by 7 bases and V by 1 base; bases with no gene match: 4. CDR3 DNA: TGTGCCAGCAGTGAAGGGGACAGGGGAGACCAGCCCCAGCATTTT. Translated, it gives CASSEGDRGDQPQHF.

This chain connects TRBV7-2 to TRBJ2-7; 10 bases match TRBD2. Germline V gene lookup returns CDR1 SGHTA and CDR2 FQGNSA. This CDR3 is 15 amino acids long. Losses at the gene ends were 1 base for V and 9 bases for J; bases not matched to a gene: 9. The CDR3 nucleotides read TGTGCCAGCAGCTTAGGGGCTAGCGGGAGATCTGGGCAGTACTTC. Its protein is CASSLGASGRSGQYF.

The chain employs TRBV5-1 and TRBJ2-1, with TRBD2 matching over 13 bases. Trimming at V came to 4 bases and at J to 3 bases, leaving 4 bases not matched to a gene. The CDR3 loop spans 16 amino acids. From germline, CDR1 is SGHRS and CDR2 YFSETQ. The DNA for the CDR3 is TGCGCCAGCAGCACCCGACTAGCGGGAGGCTACAATGAGCAGTTCTTC. Translated: CASSTRLAGGYNEQFF.

This clone has a single count. The chain's CDR3 is CASRPTGVDGYTF. CDR3 DNA sequence: TGTGCCAGCAGACCTACAGGGGTCGATGGCTACACCTTC. This chain joins TRBV12-3 or TRBV12-4 and TRBJ1-2; 7 bases are shared with TRBD1. V gave up 6 bases and J gave up 6 bases; unmatched junction bases: 7. This CDR3 has 13 residues.

The chain uses TRBV30 and TRBJ1-5; 12 bases map to TRBD1. There are 15 residues in the CDR3. The V gene end was trimmed by 2 bases and the J gene end by 5 bases; junction bases not matched to a gene: 4. Per germline, CDR1 GTSNPN and CDR2 SVGIG (reference sequence). The CDR3 bases are TGTGCCTGGAGTCGGGACAGGGGGCAGGATCAGCCCCAGCATTTT. It encodes CAWSRDRGQDQPQHF.

This chain links TRBV3-1 (or the pseudogene TRBV3-2) with TRBJ1-2; D might be TRBD1 (5 bases). Germline CDR1 LGHDT, CDR2 YNNKEL (reference sequence). The CDR3 covers 13 residues. The V gene lost 2 bases and the J gene lost 4 bases, with 8 bases spanning the gap. In DNA, the CDR3 is TGTGCCAGCAGCCAACGCGACAGCTATGGCTACACCTTC. Translated: CASSQRDSYGYTF.

V is TRBV3-1 (or the pseudogene TRBV3-2) and J is TRBJ1-2; a possible D gene is TRBD1 (5 bases). The CDR3 covers 13 residues. Looked up from germline, CDR1 is LGHDT and CDR2 is YNNKEL (reference sequence). V gave up 2 bases and J gave up 4 bases, with 8 bases separating them. For the CDR3, the DNA is TGTGCCAGCAGCCAACCAGGGCGCTATGGCTACACCTTC. Its translation: CASSQPGRYGYTF.

This chain connects TRBV11-3 to TRBJ2-1; the match to TRBD2 covers 9 bases. Germline values: CDR1 SGHNT, CDR2 YENEEA. The CDR3 length is 14 residues. The V gene end was trimmed by 3 bases and the J gene end by 7 bases; junction bases not matched to a gene: 4. The CDR3 reads CASSLGLAGNEQFF. CDR3 DNA sequence: TGTGCCAGCAGCTTGGGACTAGCAGGAAATGAGCAGTTCTTC.

The chain combines TRBV18 with TRBJ2-5, with 7 bases identical to TRBD1. The CDR3 is 15 residues long. The junction had 8 bases not matched to a gene; V was cut back by 4 bases and J by 3 bases. Germline assignment: CDR1 KGHSH and CDR2 LQKENI. The CDR3, as DNA: TGTGCCAGCTCACACTCCACAGGGGTGGAAGAGACCCAGTACTTC. Translating gives CASSHSTGVEETQYF. The entire variable domain, with the rest obtained from reference TRBV18 and TRBJ2-5, is as follows: NAGVMQNPRHLVRRRGQEARLRCSPMKGHSHVYWYRQLPEEGLKFMVYLQKENIIDESGMPKERFSAEFPKEGPSILRIQQVVRGDSAAYFCASSHSTGVEETQYFGPGTRLLVL.

This rearrangement joins TRBV7-8 to TRBJ1-2, with D possibly being TRBD1 (6 bases). Per germline, CDR1 SGHVS and CDR2 FQNEAQ. The V end lost 1 base, the J end lost 8 bases, and 17 bases lay between the germline ends. The CDR3 extends over 15 amino acids. The CDR3 here is CASSLGDTPMRGYTF. The CDR3 DNA reads TGTGCCAGCAGCTTAGGGGACACCCCAATGCGGGGCTACACCTTC.

The chain employs TRBV14 and TRBJ1-3, with D unclear. CDR1 and CDR2 (germline): SGHDN, FVKESK. Trimming cost V 0 bases and J 7 bases, with 13 bases left between them. This CDR3 spans 15 amino acids. This CDR3 reads CASSQERVIGNTIYF. The CDR3 nucleotides are TGTGCCAGCAGCCAAGAACGGGTAATCGGGAACACCATATATTTT.

The chain joins TRBV4-1 to TRBJ1-3; 9 nucleotides agree with TRBD1. This CDR3 spans 16 amino acids. The germline gives CDR1 MGHRA, CDR2 YSYEKL. V lost 3 bases to trimming and J lost 2 bases; unmatched junction nucleotides: 5. The CDR3 reads CASSQQGQGTGNTIYF. CDR3 in DNA: TGCGCCAGCAGCCAGCAGGGACAGGGTACTGGAAACACCATATATTTT.

The chain employs TRBV11-2 and TRBJ2-2; weak D call: TRBD2 (6 bases). CDR1 and CDR2 (germline): SGHAT, FQNNGV. The CDR3 sequence is 15 residues long. V dropped 5 bases and J dropped 5 bases, with 15 bases sitting between them. CDR3 sequence (DNA): TGTGCCAGCAGCCGGAGGGCCGCGGAAACCGGGGAGCTGTTTTTT. It is translated as CASSRRAAETGELFF.

This clone was detected once. The rearrangement uses TRBV5-1 and TRBJ1-1; a possible D gene is TRBD1 (5 bases). There are 15 residues in the CDR3. V was pared by 2 bases and J by 7 bases, with 18 bases between. Germline CDR1 reads SGHRS; CDR2 reads YFSETQ. CDR3 sequence: CASSFVSSAGVEAFF. DNA for the CDR3: TGCGCCAGCAGCTTCGTGAGTAGTGCGGGGGTTGAAGCTTTCTTT.

V usage is TRBV20-1 and J usage is TRBJ1-2; 8 bases are shared with TRBD1. There are 14 residues in the CDR3. Per germline, CDR1 DFQATT and CDR2 SNEGSKA (reference sequence). J was trimmed by 6 bases and V by 3 bases; bases with no gene match: 9. The CDR3 DNA is TGCAGTGCTAGTCAGGACAGGGATGCGCATGGCTACACCTTC. Its protein is CSASQDRDAHGYTF.

V gene TRBV7-9 combines with J gene TRBJ1-1, with D possibly TRBD1 on 6 matching bases. In germline, CDR1 is SEHNR, CDR2 FQNEAQ (reference sequence). V lost 1 base and J 2 bases, leaving 17 bases between the germline ends. The CDR3 is made up of 17 amino acids. CDR3 loop: CASSLGGGAGANTEAFF. DNA of the CDR3: TGTGCCAGCAGCTTAGGGGGTGGGGCAGGGGCAAACACTGAAGCTTTCTTT.

This clone has only one observation. The V and J genes are TRBV2 and TRBJ2-6; D is ambiguous. Trimming removed 8 bases from V and 0 bases from J, with 14 bases in between. Looked up from germline, CDR1 is SNHLY and CDR2 is FYNNEI. CDR3 length: 16 residues. In nucleotides, the CDR3 is TGTGCCAGCTCGAGCAGACAATTCTCTGGGGCCAACGTCCTGACTTTC. This codes for CASSSRQFSGANVLTF. The whole variable domain, remainder taken from reference TRBV2 and TRBJ2-6, is EPEVTQTPSHQVTQMGQEVILRCVPISNHLYFYWYRQILGQKVEFLVSFYNNEISEKSEIFDDQFSVERPDGSNFTLKIRSTKLEDSAMYFCASSSRQFSGANVLTFGAGSRLTVL.